What follows describes a single TCR beta chain. This specimen comes from a study of cytomegalovirus exposure and HLA in healthy donors. PCR amplification relied on 60 Vbeta primers (plus 13 Jbeta primers). Authors' data handling: Some 9.9 million of about 80 million unique TCR beta chains were shared, per a later count. Generated by immunoSEQ multiplex PCR, the TCRdb table keeps only in-frame clones and is missing some. V, J and clone size are those of that table, while D and trimming were read from the DNA. The table includes over 200,000 clones, roughly 82% detected once. The clonotype was recovered from a man aged 35 to 55 in good health and CMV-seropositive. Material: PBMCs.

The CDR3 sequence is CASSAGLAQYGETQYF. The CDR3 region has the DNA TGTGCCAGCAGCGCCGGACTAGCGCAATACGGGGAGACCCAGTACTTC. The V call is TRBV9, the J call TRBJ2-5; 9 nucleotides agree with TRBD2. The germline V gene encodes CDR1 SGDLS and CDR2 YYNGEE. V lost 3 bases and J lost 5; bases outside the gene matches: 11. This CDR3 is built from 16 residues. Supplemented by reference TRBV9 and TRBJ2-5, the full variable domain reads DSGVTQTPKHLITATGQRVTLRCSPRSGDLSVYWYQQSLDQGLQFLIQYYNGEERAKGNILERFSAQQFPDLHSELNLSSLELGDSALYFCASSAGLAQYGETQYFGPGTRLLVL.